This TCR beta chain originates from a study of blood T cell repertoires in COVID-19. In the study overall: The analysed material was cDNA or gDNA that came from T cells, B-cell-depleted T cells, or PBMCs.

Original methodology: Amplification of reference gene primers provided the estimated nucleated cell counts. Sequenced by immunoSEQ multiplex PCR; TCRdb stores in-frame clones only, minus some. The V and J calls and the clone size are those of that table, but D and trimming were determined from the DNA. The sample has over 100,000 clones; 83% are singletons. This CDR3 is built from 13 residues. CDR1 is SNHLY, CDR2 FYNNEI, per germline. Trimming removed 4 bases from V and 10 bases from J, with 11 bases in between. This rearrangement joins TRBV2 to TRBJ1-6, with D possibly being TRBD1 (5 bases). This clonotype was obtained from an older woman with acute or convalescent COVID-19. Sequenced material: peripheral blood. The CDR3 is CASSAQAGSPLHF. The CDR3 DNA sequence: TGTGCCAGCAGTGCACAGGCTGGATCACCCCTCCACTTT.